The T cell receptor beta chain described here comes from a study of preoperative IRX-2 immunotherapy in early breast cancer. Treatment noted: preoperative locoregional IRX-2 cytokine immunotherapy. This phase Ib study tested locoregional IRX-2 cytokine immunotherapy given before surgery. The V and J ends lost 4 bases and 9 bases, in that order; junction bases with no gene match: 10. From germline, CDR1 is GTSNPN and CDR2 SVGIG (reference sequence). The CDR3 length is 13 residues. Sequencing used immunoSEQ multiplex PCR; TCRdb keeps in-frame clones, though not all of them. The sample has roughly 35,000 clones, roughly 96% seen once.

The sequence was collected from a human donor with breast cancer. Sample acquisition took place from a patient treated with IRX-2 immunotherapy. The chain combines TRBV30 with TRBJ2-7, with 9 nucleotides matching TRBD2. Here the CDR3 reads CAWTKGGLAAQYF. The CDR3 DNA is TGTGCCTGGACTAAAGGGGGACTAGCAGCGCAGTACTTC. The variable domain in full, with the rest retrieved from reference TRBV30 and TRBJ2-7, is SQTIHQWPATLVQPVGSPLSLECTVEGTSNPNLYWYRQAAGRGLQLLFYSVGIGQISSEVPQNLSASRPQDRQFILSSKKLLLSDSGFYLCAWTKGGLAAQYFGPGTRLTVT.